The T cell receptor (beta chain) under discussion was sequenced for a study of blood T cell repertoires in COVID-19. This clone was seen a single time. Using immunoSEQ multiplex PCR, the repertoire was profiled, and TCRdb retains in-frame clones only, with some absent. This table holds over 150,000 clones, approximately 80% found once. Germline V gene sequence: CDR1 LGHDT, CDR2 YNNKEL (reference sequence). This CDR3 contains 12 residues. The V end was cut by 0 bases, the J end by 11 bases, with 10 bases between. The rearrangement joins TRBV3-1 (or the pseudogene TRBV3-2) to TRBJ1-1; D possibly corresponds to TRBD1 (5 bases). Material: peripheral blood. The sequence was collected from a woman in her fifties or sixties with COVID-19, enrolled during active disease. The DNA of the CDR3 is TGTGCCAGCAGCCAAGAACGCAGGGTGGCTTTCTTT. Residues: CASSQERRVAFF.